The 31 T cell receptor beta chains listed next were all sequenced from one sample in a study of Ad26.COV2.S vaccination and SARS-CoV-2 variants. The table came from immunoSEQ multiplex PCR; TCRdb's copy has only in-frame clones and leaves some out. The sample holds some 340,000 clones; 85% are singletons and the top ten take around 2%. Treatment described: roughly 18 received Ad26.COV2.S at low or high dose, single or two shots; several received placebo; per-sample allocation not given. The samples date from day 63 after the first vaccine or placebo injection. Sequencing was performed on peripheral blood, taken in a trial of Ad26.COV2.S vaccine versus placebo. These TCRs come from a person aged 18-60 years who received the Ad26.COV2.S COVID-19 vaccine or a placebo.

V gene TRBV3-1 (or the pseudogene TRBV3-2) combines with J gene TRBJ2-5, with 7 nucleotides matching TRBD1. This CDR3 contains 14 residues. CDR1 and CDR2 from the germline V gene are LGHDT and YNNKEL (reference sequence). The V segment lost 5 bases and the J segment 3 bases; nucleotides outside the gene matches: 6. The CDR3 loop reads CASSERGGKETQYF. In DNA form, the CDR3 reads TGTGCCAGCAGCGAAAGAGGGGGCAAAGAGACCCAGTACTTC.

The gene calls are TRBV15 and TRBJ1-6, with a weak D call TRBD1 (5 bases). Trimming left V 7 bases short and J 10 bases short, with 14 bases between. CDR3 length: 13 residues. Germline CDR1 LNHNV, CDR2 YYDKDF (reference sequence). CDR3 DNA sequence: TGTGCCACCATGAGGGGAGTTGGGTCACCCCTCCACTTT. This encodes CATMRGVGSPLHF.

The chain has TRBV19 and TRBJ1-2, with D tentatively TRBD1 (5 bases). V was shortened by 5 bases and J by 3 bases, with 10 bases between the two germline ends. This CDR3 has 13 amino acids. CDR1 is LNHDA, CDR2 SQIVND, per germline (reference sequence). DNA for the CDR3: TGTGCCAGTAGTGCCAGGGTCTACTATGGCTACACCTTC. Translation gives CASSARVYYGYTF.

The chain uses TRBV2 and TRBJ1-1; weak D call: TRBD1 (6 bases). The V end was cut by 5 bases, the J end by 5 bases, with 9 bases between. The CDR3 is 12 amino acids. Germline V gene lookup returns CDR1 SNHLY and CDR2 FYNNEI. CDR3 nucleotide sequence: TGTGCCAGCAGTAGCCAGGGGACTGAAGCTTTCTTT. Its translation: CASSSQGTEAFF.

The J gene is TRBJ2-7, the V gene TRBV2, with D hard to call. Trimming cost V 2 bases and J 3 bases, with 14 bases left between them. This CDR3 is built from 15 residues. The germline CDR1 and CDR2 sequences are SNHLY and FYNNEI. The chain's CDR3 is CASSEQYPDLYEQYF. In DNA form, the CDR3 reads TGTGCCAGCAGTGAACAATACCCAGACCTCTACGAGCAGTACTTC.

V is TRBV27 and J is TRBJ1-4, with D unclear. Looked up from germline, CDR1 is MNHEY and CDR2 is SMNVEV (reference sequence). Trimming took off 3 bases at V and 8 bases at J, with 10 bases between the two ends. This CDR3 spans 13 amino acids. CDR3 sequence: CASSFGLGEKLFF. The CDR3, as DNA: TGTGCCAGCAGTTTCGGGTTGGGCGAAAAACTGTTTTTT.

V gene TRBV27 combines with J gene TRBJ1-1, with D possibly being TRBD1 (6 bases). Trimming took 3 bases from V and 11 from J, leaving 19 bases between them. This CDR3 has 14 residues. Germline CDR1 reads MNHEY; CDR2 reads SMNVEV (reference sequence). Here the CDR3 reads CASSFTDSLSGAFF. In nucleotides, the CDR3 is TGTGCCAGCAGTTTTACGGACAGTCTTAGCGGGGCTTTCTTT.

The V gene is TRBV11-2, the J gene TRBJ2-7; 9 nucleotides align to TRBD1. CDR1 is SGHAT, CDR2 FQNNGV, per germline. V gave up 5 bases and J gave up 2 bases; unmatched junction bases: 7. The CDR3 is made up of 15 amino acids. Here the CDR3 reads CASSRTDRGPYEQYF. The CDR3, as DNA: TGTGCCAGCAGCAGAACGGACAGGGGCCCCTACGAGCAGTACTTC.

The V gene is TRBV29-1, the J gene TRBJ2-7, with 7 nucleotides matching TRBD1. Germline V gene data show CDR1 as SQVTM and CDR2 as ANQGSEA. Trimming removed 4 bases from V and 0 bases from J; junction bases left unmatched: 9. This CDR3 spans 15 amino acids. CDR3 in amino acids: CSVGPRTGSSYEQYF. CDR3 sequence (DNA): TGCAGCGTTGGCCCCAGGACAGGCAGCTCCTACGAGCAGTACTTC.

This rearrangement joins TRBV19 to TRBJ2-1; D possibly corresponds to TRBD1 (5 bases). Trimming took off 4 bases at V and 3 bases at J, with 10 bases between the two ends. CDR1 LNHDA and CDR2 SQIVND come from the germline V gene (reference sequence). The CDR3 runs 14 residues. CDR3 residues: CASSTIDSYNEQFF. DNA for the CDR3: TGTGCCAGTAGTACCATCGACAGCTACAATGAGCAGTTCTTC.

In regard to this clone: The sample holds other DNA sequences that translate to the same CDR3. The rearrangement uses TRBV3-1 (or the pseudogene TRBV3-2) and TRBJ1-2; TRBD1 is a possible D gene (6 bases). Germline lookup yields CDR1 LGHDT and CDR2 YNNKEL (reference sequence). Trimming stripped 1 base from V and 7 bases from J, with 13 bases between. The CDR3 covers 14 residues. The CDR3 is CASSQVRGNGGYTF. CDR3 bases: TGTGCCAGCAGCCAAGTGAGGGGGAACGGTGGCTACACCTTC.

V and J are TRBV28 and TRBJ2-1; 9 bases line up with TRBD2. Germline CDR1 and CDR2: MDHEN and SYDVKM. V lost 5 bases, J lost 3 bases, and 26 bases stayed unmatched. This CDR3 has 22 residues. The CDR3 DNA sequence: TGTGCCAGCAGTCTTCTGAGCACACAGGGAGACTTAGCGGGGGTCTTCTACAATGAGCAGTTCTTC. Translation: CASSLLSTQGDLAGVFYNEQFF.

As DNA, the CDR3 is TGTGCCAGTAGTCCCGACAGGGCCGTCGGGCAGTACTTC. Its protein product is CASSPDRAVGQYF. The rearrangement links TRBV19 to TRBJ2-7; 7 bases agree with TRBD1. The CDR3 is made up of 13 amino acids. The ends lost 5 bases at V and 9 bases at J; junction bases unmatched: 10. Germline lookup yields CDR1 LNHDA and CDR2 SQIVND (reference sequence).

The chain recombines TRBV2 with TRBJ2-7; 11 bases match TRBD2. The CDR3 runs 15 residues. Germline CDR1 is SNHLY and CDR2 is FYNNEI. V gave up 2 bases and J gave up 4 bases; unmatched junction bases: 4. This CDR3 is CASSERVAGGYEQYF. CDR3 DNA: TGTGCCAGCAGTGAAAGAGTAGCGGGGGGGTACGAGCAGTACTTC.

J is TRBJ2-2 and V is TRBV2, with a tentative D call TRBD1 (6 bases). Germline loops: CDR1 SNHLY, CDR2 FYNNEI. This CDR3 is 14 amino acids long. V was clipped by 7 bases and J by 7 bases, with 16 bases between them. The CDR3 nucleotides read TGTGCCAGCACCTTGAATCAAGGGGGCGGGGAGCTGTTTTTT. Protein product: CASTLNQGGGELFF.

The chain employs TRBV5-8 and TRBJ2-5; 8 bases fit TRBD2. The CDR3 loop spans 16 amino acids. CDR1 and CDR2 from the germline V gene are SGHTS and YDEGEE. V shed 1 base and J 4 bases; nucleotides not matched to a gene: 9. CDR3 sequence (DNA): TGTGCCAGCAGCTTGTGGGGTAGCGGGGCTTTAGAGACCCAGTACTTC. Its protein product is CASSLWGSGALETQYF. Based on the CDR3 plus reference TRBV5-8 and TRBJ2-5, the full variable domain is EAGVTQSPTHLIKTRGQQATLRCSPISGHTSVYWYQQALGLGLQFLLWYDEGEERNRGNFPPRFSGRQFPNYSSELNVNALELEDSALYLCASSLWGSGALETQYFGPGTRLLVL.

This chain uses TRBV4-2 with TRBJ1-3, with unresolved D. This CDR3 is 16 amino acids long. Germline CDR1 and CDR2: LGHNA and YNFKEQ. Deletions cut 0 bases from V and 3 bases from J, with 12 bases between. The chain's CDR3 is CASSQDLWTSGNTIYF. The CDR3 nucleotides read TGTGCCAGCAGCCAAGATTTGTGGACGAGTGGAAACACCATATATTTT.

The V and J genes are TRBV14 and TRBJ2-5; 7 nucleotides align to TRBD1. Germline CDR1 reads SGHDN; CDR2 reads FVKESK. This CDR3 region has 14 residues. The V segment lost 4 bases and the J segment 3 bases; nucleotides outside the gene matches: 5. The CDR3 is CASSPFDREETQYF. DNA for the CDR3: TGTGCCAGCAGCCCATTCGACAGGGAAGAGACCCAGTACTTC.

The chain is built from TRBV9 and TRBJ1-1; TRBD1 agrees at 8 bases. The CDR3 totals 14 residues. CDR1 is SGDLS, CDR2 YYNGEE, per germline. The V and J ends lost 3 bases and 7 bases, in that order; junction bases with no gene match: 8. The CDR3 DNA reads as TGTGCCAGCAGCGAGACAGGACAGGGTGGTGAAGCTTTCTTT. Encoded protein: CASSETGQGGEAFF.

This clone appeared a single time. The CDR3 DNA follows: TGTGCCAGTAGCCCAACAGGGGGGTTTGGCTACACCTTC. It specifies CASSPTGGFGYTF. V is TRBV19 and J is TRBJ1-2; TRBD1 matches at 8 bases. Per the germline V gene, CDR1 is LNHDA and CDR2 is SQIVND (reference sequence). This CDR3 is built from 13 residues. The trim removed 6 bases at V and 7 bases at J, leaving 7 bases unmatched.

J is TRBJ1-1 and V is TRBV6-5; D gene ambiguous. Trimming removed 5 bases at V and 10 bases at J, with 14 bases between. This CDR3 spans 12 amino acids. Germline values: CDR1 MNHEY, CDR2 SVGAGI. The CDR3 reads CASSPSPIAAFF. CDR3 DNA: TGTGCCAGCAGTCCCTCCCCGATAGCAGCTTTCTTT.

The genes are TRBV6-5 and TRBJ1-3; D unresolved. Germline V gene lookup returns CDR1 MNHEY and CDR2 SVGAGI. V shed 10 bases and J shed 0 bases, with 7 bases lying between them. The length of the CDR3 is 12 residues. The CDR3 spells CAIASSGNTIYF. The CDR3 DNA follows: TGTGCCATTGCCTCCTCTGGAAACACCATATATTTT.

J is TRBJ1-1 and V is TRBV10-3; weak D call: TRBD1 (6 bases). V was clipped by 7 bases and J by 5 bases, with 14 bases between them. The CDR3 contains 13 residues. CDR1 and CDR2 (germline): ENHRY, SYGVKD. CDR3 coding DNA: TGTGCCATCACGGGACAAAGTGGGACTGAAGCTTTCTTT. This gives the protein CAITGQSGTEAFF.

The chain joins TRBV19 to TRBJ2-5; no clear D gene. The length of the CDR3 is 16 residues. Germline V gene data show CDR1 as LNHDA and CDR2 as SQIVND (reference sequence). The V end lost 5 bases, the J end lost 7 bases, and 23 bases lay between the germline ends. DNA for the CDR3: TGTGCCAGTAGTTCCCTGGGTTCAGTTGGTTTTAGGACCCAGTACTTC. It specifies CASSSLGSVGFRTQYF.

V is TRBV7-9 and J is TRBJ2-5; 14 positions agree with TRBD2. The CDR3 covers 15 residues. Germline V gene data show CDR1 as SEHNR and CDR2 as FQNEAQ (reference sequence). The V segment lost 3 bases and the J segment 4 bases; nucleotides outside the gene matches: 1. CDR3 DNA: TGTGCCAGCAGCTTGGGACTAGCGGGGGTAGAGACCCAGTACTTC. It is translated as CASSLGLAGVETQYF.

The chain employs TRBV18 and TRBJ2-2; D is undetermined. Trimming shortened V by 2 bases and J by 2 bases, and 9 bases separated the two germline ends. The CDR3 is made up of 15 amino acids. The V gene's germline CDR1 is KGHSH and CDR2 LQKENI. The CDR3 region is CASSPGTFNTGELFF. CDR3 in DNA: TGTGCCAGCTCACCAGGAACCTTTAACACCGGGGAGCTGTTTTTT.

The chain joins TRBV27 to TRBJ2-2; D unclear. Germline V lookup: CDR1 MNHEY, CDR2 SMNVEV (reference sequence). CDR3 length: 17 amino acids. The V gene lost 10 bases and the J gene lost 0 bases, with 21 bases spanning the gap. CDR3 protein: CAKTSWEPWTNTGELFF. Written as DNA, the CDR3 is TGTGCCAAGACCTCCTGGGAACCCTGGACGAACACCGGGGAGCTGTTTTTT.

This clone has only a few counts. The chain has TRBV4-2 and TRBJ2-1, with 15 bases lining up with TRBD2. Germline V gives CDR1 LGHNA, CDR2 YNFKEQ. The CDR3 is 19 amino acids. J lost 0 bases, V lost 3 bases, and 6 bases had no gene match. The CDR3 spells CASSHPGLAGGNSYNEQFF. Written as DNA, the CDR3 is TGTGCCAGCAGCCATCCGGGACTAGCGGGGGGCAACTCCTACAATGAGCAGTTCTTC.

The rearrangement joins TRBV11-2 to TRBJ2-4, with 8 bases lining up with TRBD1. V was clipped by 4 bases and J by 7 bases; unmatched bases: 6. CDR1 is SGHAT, CDR2 FQNNGV, per germline. CDR3 size: 14 residues. The CDR3 DNA is TGTGCCAGCAGCTCGGACAGGGATGGGAACATTCAGTACTTC. Protein sequence: CASSSDRDGNIQYF.

DNA of the CDR3: TGTGCTAGTGCCCAAGGACAGCAACCCCACGAGCAGTACTTC. Residues: CASAQGQQPHEQYF. The V and J genes are TRBV12-5 and TRBJ2-7, with D perhaps TRBD1 (6 bases). Germline CDR1 is LGHNT and CDR2 is FRNRAP. This CDR3 is 14 amino acids long. The V end was cut by 7 bases, the J end by 5 bases, with 18 bases between.

V gene TRBV2 combines with J gene TRBJ1-2, with TRBD1 identical over 8 bases. CDR3 length: 17 residues. Trimming took 6 bases from V and 4 from J; bases not matched to a gene: 16. The V gene's germline CDR1 is SNHLY and CDR2 FYNNEI. CDR3 nucleotide sequence: TGTGCCAGCAGCGTCTGGGGGGCAGGGGGCGACGGCTATGGCTACACCTTC. Translated, it gives CASSVWGAGGDGYGYTF.